Presented here are 13 T cell receptor beta chains from one specimen sequenced in a study of cytomegalovirus exposure and HLA in healthy donors. PCR was performed using 60 Vbeta and 13 Jbeta primers. Profiled with immunoSEQ multiplex PCR; TCRdb holds only in-frame clones, not every one. The profile shows approximately 100,000 clones, around 70% of them singletons. Sequenced: PBMCs. The receptors stem from a boy younger than 18 in good health and CMV-seronegative.

The chain combines TRBV7-2 with TRBJ2-5, with a tentative D call TRBD2 (6 bases). The germline V gene has CDR1 SGHTA and CDR2 FQGNSA. V lost 10 bases and J lost 4, with 22 bases in between. The CDR3 spans 15 residues. CDR3 bases: TGTGCCACTCACGCCGGGGGTAGTGGCAGAGAGACCCAGTACTTC. Translating gives CATHAGGSGRETQYF.

The genes are TRBV7-6 and TRBJ2-5; possible D gene TRBD1, 5 bases. V lost 2 bases and J lost 4, with 14 bases in between. Germline V gene data show CDR1 as SGHVS and CDR2 as FNYEAQ. The CDR3 extends over 15 amino acids. The CDR3: CASSLNGRVGETQYF. The CDR3 DNA is TGTGCCAGCAGCTTAAATGGCAGGGTTGGAGAGACCCAGTACTTC.

In its sample, this clone was seen a few times. The CDR3 sequence is CASRKGTANTGELFF. The DNA of the CDR3 is TGCGCCAGCCGCAAGGGGACAGCGAACACCGGGGAGCTGTTTTTT. J is TRBJ2-2 and V is TRBV4-1; 7 bases are a match to TRBD1. Germline V gene lookup returns CDR1 MGHRA and CDR2 YSYEKL. The CDR3 sequence is 15 residues long. The V and J ends lost 8 bases and 0 bases, in that order; junction bases with no gene match: 6.

The chain uses TRBV27 and TRBJ2-7; 13 bases are a match to TRBD2. The CDR3 runs to 16 residues. J lost 7 bases, V lost 5 bases, and 11 bases had no gene match. Per germline, CDR1 MNHEY and CDR2 SMNVEV (reference sequence). This CDR3 reads CASSAGTSGARGEQYF. The CDR3 DNA reads TGTGCCAGCAGTGCAGGGACTAGCGGGGCCCGGGGGGAGCAGTACTTC.

This clone is a singleton in its sample. CDR3 in amino acids: CASSAGQGYGYTF. The CDR3 DNA is TGTGCCAGCAGTGCGGGACAGGGTTATGGCTACACCTTC. V usage is TRBV28 and J usage is TRBJ1-2; 9 bases are a match to TRBD1. J gave up 5 bases and V 5 bases, and 3 bases lay outside the gene matches. CDR3 size: 13 residues. Germline V gene lookup returns CDR1 MDHEN and CDR2 SYDVKM.

This clone was observed a few times. The chain is built from TRBV28 and TRBJ2-5; tentative D call: TRBD2 (6 bases). Germline V gene sequence: CDR1 MDHEN, CDR2 SYDVKM. The germline V and J ends were trimmed by 8 bases and 5 bases, with 18 bases remaining between them. The CDR3 runs to 14 residues. This chain's CDR3 is CASLDSYGRETQYF. The CDR3 bases are TGTGCCAGCCTTGACTCCTATGGGAGGGAGACCCAGTACTTC.

The CDR3 region has the DNA TGTGCCAGCAGACAAGGACAGACCATGGCCTATGGCTACACCTTC. It encodes CASRQGQTMAYGYTF. V and J are TRBV28 and TRBJ1-2; maybe TRBD1 (6 bases). Germline loops: CDR1 MDHEN, CDR2 SYDVKM. V was clipped by 6 bases and J by 4 bases, with 18 bases between them. The CDR3 spans 15 residues.

V and J are TRBV30 and TRBJ2-1; tentative D call: TRBD2 (6 bases). The CDR3 is made up of 14 amino acids. V shed 2 bases and J shed 0 bases, with 8 bases lying between them. Germline CDR1 reads GTSNPN; CDR2 reads SVGIG (reference sequence). The CDR3 sequence: CAWSMTSSYNEQFF. The CDR3 DNA reads as TGTGCCTGGAGTATGACTAGCTCCTACAATGAGCAGTTCTTC.

The chain links TRBV6-5 to TRBJ1-5; no clear D gene. CDR3 length: 13 residues. Germline V gene data show CDR1 as MNHEY and CDR2 as SVGAGI. V lost 8 bases to trimming and J lost 4 bases, with 12 bases between them. The CDR3 nucleotides are TGTGCCAGCGGGAGAGTAGGAAATCAGCCCCAGCATTTT. Its protein product is CASGRVGNQPQHF.

Notes on this clone: One end of the junction fails to match germline, which may point to a read error. The chain combines TRBV10-3 with TRBJ1-5; TRBD1 might be the D (5 bases). Germline loops: CDR1 ENHRY, CDR2 SYGVKD. The CDR3 spans 12 residues. The CDR3 region has the DNA TGTGCCTCCGACCAGGGTAGTCAGCTCCAGCATTTT. This translates into CASDQGSQLQHF.

V gene TRBV4-2 combines with J gene TRBJ2-1; 8 nucleotides agree with TRBD2. Looked up from germline, CDR1 is LGHNA and CDR2 is YNFKEQ. After removal of 1 base from V and 4 bases from J, the junction contained 6 bases not matched to a gene. The CDR3 is made up of 16 amino acids. CDR3 sequence reads: CASSQVSGGNYNEQFF. The DNA of the CDR3 is TGTGCCAGCAGCCAAGTATCGGGGGGGAATTACAATGAGCAGTTCTTC.

This clone was counted a few times. J is TRBJ2-3 and V is TRBV10-3; 9 bases match TRBD2. CDR1 ENHRY and CDR2 SYGVKD come from the germline V gene. Trimming cost V 5 bases and J 3 bases; bases outside gene matches: 6. The CDR3 consists of 15 residues. CDR3 coding DNA: TGTGCCATCAGTCCCGGGACTAGCTCAACAGATACGCAGTATTTT. Amino acid sequence: CAISPGTSSTDTQYF.

The table lists this clone with a count of one. V usage is TRBV5-1 and J usage is TRBJ1-4, with unresolved D. CDR1 is SGHRS, CDR2 YFSETQ, per germline. The CDR3 sequence is 13 residues long. V was pared by 7 bases and J by 5 bases, with 12 bases between. The CDR3 nucleotides are TGCGCCAGCCGCTACATTGTGAATGAAAAACTGTTTTTT. Translation gives CASRYIVNEKLFF.